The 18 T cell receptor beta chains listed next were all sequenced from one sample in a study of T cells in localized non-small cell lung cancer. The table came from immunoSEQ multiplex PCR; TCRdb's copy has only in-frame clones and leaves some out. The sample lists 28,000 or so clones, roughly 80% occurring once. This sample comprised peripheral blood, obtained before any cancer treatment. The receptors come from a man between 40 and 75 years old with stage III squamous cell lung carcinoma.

For the CDR3, the DNA is TGTGCCAGCAGCGGGGTAGGAGGGAGGGGAACCACGCAGTACTTC. It translates to CASSGVGGRGTTQYF. The V and J genes are TRBV7-2 and TRBJ2-7, with 7 bases fitting TRBD2. Trimming at V came to 5 bases and at J to 9 bases, leaving 16 bases not matched to a gene. Germline V gene lookup returns CDR1 SGHTA and CDR2 FQGNSA. The CDR3 covers 15 residues. Complete variable domain (other parts from reference TRBV7-2 and TRBJ2-7): GAGVSQSPSNKVTEKGKDVELRCDPISGHTALYWYRQSLGQGLEFLIYFQGNSAPDKSGLPSDRFSAERTGGSVSTLTIQRTQQEDSAVYLCASSGVGGRGTTQYFGPGTRLTVT.

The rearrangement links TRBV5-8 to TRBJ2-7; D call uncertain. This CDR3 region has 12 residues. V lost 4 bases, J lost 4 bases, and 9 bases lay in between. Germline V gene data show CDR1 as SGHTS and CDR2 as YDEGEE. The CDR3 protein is CASSLRRYEQYV. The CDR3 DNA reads TGTGCCAGCAGCCTCCGTAGGTACGAGCAGTACGTC.

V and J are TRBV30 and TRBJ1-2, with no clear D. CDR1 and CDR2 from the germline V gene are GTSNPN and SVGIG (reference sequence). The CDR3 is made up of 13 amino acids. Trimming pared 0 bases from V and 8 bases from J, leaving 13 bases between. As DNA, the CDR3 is TGTGCCTGGAGTGTAACGGGGAAGAAAGGCTACACCTTC. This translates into CAWSVTGKKGYTF.

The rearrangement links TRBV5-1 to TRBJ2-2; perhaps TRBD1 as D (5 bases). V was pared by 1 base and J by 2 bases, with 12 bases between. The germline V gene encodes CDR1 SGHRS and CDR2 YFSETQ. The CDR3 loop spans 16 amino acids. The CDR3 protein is CASSLNGQGNTGELFF. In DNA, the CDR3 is TGCGCCAGCAGCTTGAACGGGCAGGGTAACACCGGGGAGCTGTTTTTT. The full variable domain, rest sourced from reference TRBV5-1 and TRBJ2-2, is KAGVTQTPRYLIKTRGQQVTLSCSPISGHRSVSWYQQTPGQGLQFLFEYFSETQRNKGNFPGRFSGRQFSNSRSEMNVSTLELGDSALYLCASSLNGQGNTGELFFGEGSRLTVL.

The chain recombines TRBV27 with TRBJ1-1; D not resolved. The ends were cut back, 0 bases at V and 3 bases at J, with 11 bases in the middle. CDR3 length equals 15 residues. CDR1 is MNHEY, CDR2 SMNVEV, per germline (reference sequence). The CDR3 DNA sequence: TGTGCCAGCAGTTTATCGATTTCAGGTGACACTGAAGCTTTCTTT. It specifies CASSLSISGDTEAFF.

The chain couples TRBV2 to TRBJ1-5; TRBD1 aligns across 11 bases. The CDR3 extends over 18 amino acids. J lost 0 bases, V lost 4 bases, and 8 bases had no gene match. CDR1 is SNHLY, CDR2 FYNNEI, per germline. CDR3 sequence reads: CASSGTGGWYDSNQPQHF. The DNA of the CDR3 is TGTGCCAGCAGTGGGACAGGGGGCTGGTACGATAGCAATCAGCCCCAGCATTTT.

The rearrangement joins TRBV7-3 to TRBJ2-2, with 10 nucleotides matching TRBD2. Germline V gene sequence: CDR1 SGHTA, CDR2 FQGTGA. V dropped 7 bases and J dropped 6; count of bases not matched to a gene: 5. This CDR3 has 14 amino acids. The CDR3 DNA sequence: TGTGCCAGCACGGAAGCGGGAGGGCCCGGGGAGCTGTTTTTT. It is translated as CASTEAGGPGELFF.

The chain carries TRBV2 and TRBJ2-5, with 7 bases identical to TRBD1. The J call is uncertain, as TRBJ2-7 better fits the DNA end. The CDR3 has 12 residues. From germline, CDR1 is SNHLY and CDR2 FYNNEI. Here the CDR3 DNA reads TGTGCCTTAACGACAGGGTCTTACGAGCAGTACTTC. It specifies CALTTGSYEQYF.

DNA for the CDR3: TGTGCCAGCAGCTACAGGGGAGGTCCCCAGGGGCGTTATGGCTACACCTTC. This sequence encodes CASSYRGGPQGRYGYTF. The J gene is TRBJ1-2, the V gene TRBV28, with 7 bases identical to TRBD1. Trimming took 6 bases from V and 5 from J; bases not matched to a gene: 18. Germline-derived CDR1 and CDR2 are MDHEN and SYDVKM. CDR3 length equals 17 residues.

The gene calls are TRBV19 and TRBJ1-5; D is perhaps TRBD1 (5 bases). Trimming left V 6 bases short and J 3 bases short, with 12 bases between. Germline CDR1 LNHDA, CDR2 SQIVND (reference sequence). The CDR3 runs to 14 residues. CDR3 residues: CASSTGGVNQPQHF. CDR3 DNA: TGTGCCAGTAGCACCGGGGGGGTCAATCAGCCCCAGCATTTT.

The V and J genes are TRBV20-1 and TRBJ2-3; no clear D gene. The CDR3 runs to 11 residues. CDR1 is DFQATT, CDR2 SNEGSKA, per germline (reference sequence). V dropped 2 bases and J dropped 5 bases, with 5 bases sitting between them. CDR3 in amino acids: CSARIVDTQYF. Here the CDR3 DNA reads TGCAGTGCTAGAATCGTAGATACGCAGTATTTT.

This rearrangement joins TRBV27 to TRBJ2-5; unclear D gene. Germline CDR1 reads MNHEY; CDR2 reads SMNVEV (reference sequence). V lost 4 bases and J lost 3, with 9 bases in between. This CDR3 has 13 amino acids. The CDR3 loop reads CASSYSGKETQYF. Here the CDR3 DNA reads TGTGCCAGCAGTTACAGTGGCAAAGAGACCCAGTACTTC.

CDR3 amino acids: CASGRGETQYF. CDR3 sequence (DNA): TGTGCCAGCGGGAGGGGAGAGACCCAGTACTTC. The rearrangement links TRBV2 to TRBJ2-5; 7 positions agree with TRBD2. CDR3 length: 11 amino acids. Trimming took 8 bases from V and 4 from J; bases not matched to a gene: 1. Germline V gene sequence: CDR1 SNHLY, CDR2 FYNNEI. Full variable domain (rest looked up from reference TRBV2 and TRBJ2-5): EPEVTQTPSHQVTQMGQEVILRCVPISNHLYFYWYRQILGQKVEFLVSFYNNEISEKSEIFDDQFSVERPDGSNFTLKIRSTKLEDSAMYFCASGRGETQYFGPGTRLLVL.

CDR3 loop: CVSSGSYNEQFF. CDR3 in DNA: TGTGTTAGTAGCGGCTCCTACAATGAGCAGTTCTTC. The genes are TRBV7-9 and TRBJ2-1, with D possibly being TRBD2 (6 bases). The CDR3 length is 12 residues. The germline V gene has CDR1 SEHNR and CDR2 FQNEAQ (reference sequence). The whole variable domain, filled in from reference TRBV7-9 and TRBJ2-1, reads DTGVSQNPRHKITKRGQNVTFRCDPISEHNRLYWYRQTLGQGPEFLTYFQNEAQLEKSRLLSDRFSAERPKGSFSTLEIQRTEQGDSAMYLCVSSGSYNEQFFGPGTRLTVL.

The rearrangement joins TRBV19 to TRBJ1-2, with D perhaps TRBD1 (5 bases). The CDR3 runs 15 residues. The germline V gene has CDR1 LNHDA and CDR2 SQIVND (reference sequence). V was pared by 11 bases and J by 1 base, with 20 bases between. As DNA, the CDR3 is TGTGCCTCAATGGCATCCGGGACGGATAACTATGGCTACACCTTC. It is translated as CASMASGTDNYGYTF. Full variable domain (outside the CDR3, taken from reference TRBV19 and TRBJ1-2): DGGITQSPKYLFRKEGQNVTLSCEQNLNHDAMYWYRQDPGQGLRLIYYSQIVNDFQKGDIAEGYSVSREKKESFPLTVTSAQKNPTAFYLCASMASGTDNYGYTFGSGTRLTVV.

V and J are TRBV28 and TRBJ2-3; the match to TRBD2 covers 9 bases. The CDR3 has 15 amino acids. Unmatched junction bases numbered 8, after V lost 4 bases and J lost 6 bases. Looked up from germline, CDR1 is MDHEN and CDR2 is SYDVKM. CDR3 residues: CASSSRGRAGDTQYF. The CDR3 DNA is TGTGCCAGCAGTTCTCGCGGGAGGGCCGGGGATACGCAGTATTTT.

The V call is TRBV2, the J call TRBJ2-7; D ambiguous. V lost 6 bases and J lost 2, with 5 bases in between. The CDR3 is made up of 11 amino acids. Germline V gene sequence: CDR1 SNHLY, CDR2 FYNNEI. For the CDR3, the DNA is TGTGCCAGCAGGATGACCTACGAGCAGTACTTC. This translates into CASRMTYEQYF.

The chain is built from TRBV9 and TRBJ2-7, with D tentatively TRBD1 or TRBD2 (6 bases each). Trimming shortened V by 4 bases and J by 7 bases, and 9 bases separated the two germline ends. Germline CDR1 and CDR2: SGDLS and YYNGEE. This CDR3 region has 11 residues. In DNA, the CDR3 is TGTGCCAGCAGCCGAGGGGGGGAGCAGTACTTC. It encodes CASSRGGEQYF. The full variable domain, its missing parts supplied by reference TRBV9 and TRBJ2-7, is DSGVTQTPKHLITATGQRVTLRCSPRSGDLSVYWYQQSLDQGLQFLIQYYNGEERAKGNILERFSAQQFPDLHSELNLSSLELGDSALYFCASSRGGEQYFGPGTRLTVT.